What follows are 26 T cell receptor beta chains derived from one specimen sequenced in a study of cytomegalovirus exposure and HLA in healthy donors. This PCR relied on a set of 60 Vbeta primers and 13 Jbeta primers. Sequencing used immunoSEQ multiplex PCR; TCRdb keeps in-frame clones, though not all of them. This table holds about 190,000 clones, roughly 86% found once. Sequenced sample: PBMCs. These receptors originate from a woman younger than 30 in good health and CMV-seronegative.

The V call is TRBV11-3, the J call TRBJ2-7, with 10 positions matching TRBD1. CDR1 is SGHNT, CDR2 YENEEA, per germline. CDR3 length equals 16 residues. J gave up 3 bases and V 1 base, and 6 bases lay outside the gene matches. CDR3 region: CASSLVAGTGVYEQYF. For the CDR3, the DNA is TGTGCCAGCAGCTTAGTGGCCGGGACAGGGGTCTACGAGCAGTACTTC.

V is TRBV7-8 and J is TRBJ2-2, with 7 bases fitting TRBD2. The CDR3 has 15 amino acids. Germline V gene lookup returns CDR1 SGHVS and CDR2 FQNEAQ. The ends lost 5 bases at V and 5 bases at J; junction bases unmatched: 8. CDR3 amino acids: CASSLGLEGTGELFF. CDR3 nucleotides: TGTGCCAGCAGCCTTGGACTAGAGGGAACCGGGGAGCTGTTTTTT.

The rearrangement uses TRBV5-6 and TRBJ2-7; 7 bases map to TRBD2. V shed 1 base, J shed 3 bases, and the junction held 4 bases outside the gene matches. Germline lookup yields CDR1 SGHDT and CDR2 YYEEEE. The CDR3 spans 14 residues. The CDR3 DNA follows: TGTGCCAGCAGCTTGCCCGGACTAGGCTACGAGCAGTACTTC. Amino acids: CASSLPGLGYEQYF.

V usage is TRBV15 and J usage is TRBJ2-1, with unresolved D. Trimming removed 5 bases at V and 5 bases at J, with 10 bases between. Germline V gene sequence: CDR1 LNHNV, CDR2 YYDKDF (reference sequence). This CDR3 has 13 amino acids. DNA for the CDR3: TGTGCCACCAGCTTGACTCCTAACAATGAGCAGTTCTTC. Amino acids: CATSLTPNNEQFF.

This clone was seen only a few times. The V gene is TRBV10-3, the J gene TRBJ2-3, with D possibly TRBD2 on 6 matching bases. V shed 0 bases and J shed 3 bases, with 13 bases lying between them. The CDR3 length is 16 residues. The germline V gene encodes CDR1 ENHRY and CDR2 SYGVKD. The chain's CDR3 is CAISESRRERTDTQYF. CDR3 in DNA: TGTGCCATCAGTGAGTCGAGACGGGAGAGGACAGATACGCAGTATTTT.

In its sample, this clone was seen once. This chain joins TRBV5-1 and TRBJ2-5; D perhaps matches TRBD2 (6 bases). The germline V and J ends were trimmed by 1 base and 5 bases, with 12 bases remaining between them. Germline CDR1 SGHRS, CDR2 YFSETQ. The length of the CDR3 is 14 residues. CDR3 loop: CASSLSGVMETQYF. Here the CDR3 DNA reads TGCGCCAGCAGCTTGTCGGGGGTGATGGAGACCCAGTACTTC.

This sequence joins TRBV28 and TRBJ1-1; no definite D call. There are 14 residues in the CDR3. Germline V CDR1 and CDR2: MDHEN, SYDVKM. Trimming cost V 6 bases and J 2 bases, with 13 bases left between them. CDR3 nucleotide sequence: TGTGCCAGCAGCTCGGGAGGAGCAAACACTGAAGCTTTCTTT. This codes for CASSSGGANTEAFF. Complete variable domain (other parts from reference TRBV28 and TRBJ1-1): DVKVTQSSRYLVKRTGEKVFLECVQDMDHENMFWYRQDPGLGLRLIYFSYDVKMKEKGDIPEGYSVSREKKERFSLILESASTNQTSMYLCASSSGGANTEAFFGQGTRLTVV.

The chain is built from TRBV5-4 and TRBJ1-6; the D gene is possibly TRBD1 (6 bases). The CDR3 totals 13 residues. Germline V gives CDR1 SGHNT, CDR2 YYREEE (reference sequence). V dropped 5 bases and J dropped 12 bases, with 15 bases sitting between them. CDR3 DNA sequence: TGTGCCAGCAGTTCGGACAGCACTATACCCCTCCACTTT. Residues: CASSSDSTIPLHF. Using reference TRBV5-4 and TRBJ1-6 for the parts outside the CDR3, the full variable domain is ETGVTQSPTHLIKTRGQQVTLRCSSQSGHNTVSWYQQALGQGPQFIFQYYREEENGRGNFPPRFSGLQFPNYSSELNVNALELDDSALYLCASSSDSTIPLHFGNGTRLTVT.

This chain uses TRBV7-2 with TRBJ2-5, with D possibly matching TRBD2 (5 bases). The V gene's germline CDR1 is SGHTA and CDR2 FQGNSA. V lost 5 bases and J lost 2, with 9 bases in between. The CDR3 consists of 13 residues. CDR3 residues: CASSPREQETQYF. The CDR3 region has the DNA TGTGCCAGCAGCCCCCGGGAACAAGAGACCCAGTACTTC.

The chain joins TRBV15 to TRBJ2-5; 9 bases map to TRBD2. The length of the CDR3 is 13 residues. Germline V CDR1 and CDR2: LNHNV, YYDKDF (reference sequence). V lost 7 bases and J lost 1; bases outside the gene matches: 1. CDR3 region: CATKAGGQETQYF. Here the CDR3 DNA reads TGTGCCACCAAAGCGGGGGGCCAAGAGACCCAGTACTTC.

The V and J genes are TRBV6-6 and TRBJ1-5; tentative D call: TRBD1 (5 bases). V shed 0 bases and J shed 6 bases, with 9 bases lying between them. The CDR3 consists of 14 residues. Germline CDR1 MNHNY, CDR2 SVGAGI (reference sequence). The CDR3 sequence: CASSYSRGGQPQHF. The CDR3 DNA reads as TGTGCCAGCAGTTACTCGAGGGGAGGTCAGCCCCAGCATTTT.

The chain is built from TRBV27 and TRBJ2-1; TRBD2 agrees at 10 bases. J gave up 9 bases and V 3 bases, and 8 bases lay outside the gene matches. Germline V gene sequence: CDR1 MNHEY, CDR2 SMNVEV (reference sequence). This CDR3 spans 15 amino acids. CDR3 DNA: TGTGCCAGCAGTTTTAGCAGCGGGGGGGCTAGTGAGCAGTTCTTC. Its translation: CASSFSSGGASEQFF.

This chain connects TRBV11-2 to TRBJ2-1; 9 bases map to TRBD2. V lost 2 bases, J lost 7 bases, and 9 bases stayed unmatched. Germline CDR1 and CDR2: SGHAT and FQNNGV. The CDR3 covers 16 residues. The CDR3 nucleotides read TGTGCCAGCAGCTTAACGTTAAGCCTAGCGGGGAATGAGCAGTTCTTC. Its protein product is CASSLTLSLAGNEQFF.

The chain employs TRBV5-1 and TRBJ2-5, with 7 bases aligning to TRBD1. This CDR3 has 15 amino acids. Trimming cost V 2 bases and J 4 bases; bases outside gene matches: 8. The germline V gene has CDR1 SGHRS and CDR2 YFSETQ. CDR3 amino acids: CASSLGQVEGETQYF. The CDR3 DNA reads TGCGCCAGCAGCTTAGGACAGGTAGAAGGAGAGACCCAGTACTTC.

The V and J genes are TRBV6-6 and TRBJ1-1; no clear D. This CDR3 is 13 amino acids long. Germline V gives CDR1 MNHNY, CDR2 SVGAGI (reference sequence). Trimming took 6 bases from V and 2 from J, leaving 10 bases between them. The CDR3: CASRSQLNTEAFF. DNA for the CDR3: TGTGCCAGCAGGTCACAGCTCAACACTGAAGCTTTCTTT.

The chain links TRBV2 to TRBJ2-7, with D possibly matching TRBD1 (6 bases). The CDR3 extends over 17 amino acids. Germline CDR1 SNHLY, CDR2 FYNNEI. Deletions cut 7 bases from V and 0 bases from J, with 22 bases between. The DNA of the CDR3 is TGTGCCAGCACCCGATTGATGACAGGAGTAATCTCCTACGAGCAGTACTTC. It codes for CASTRLMTGVISYEQYF.

This clone showed up just a few times. V gene TRBV6-1 combines with J gene TRBJ1-1; no firm D call. The CDR3 contains 13 residues. V lost 6 bases to trimming and J lost 1 base, with 9 bases between them. Germline CDR1 reads MNHNS; CDR2 reads SASEGT. The CDR3 sequence: CASSPGRNTEAFF. CDR3 sequence (DNA): TGTGCCAGCAGCCCGGGTCGGAACACTGAAGCTTTCTTT.

V is TRBV5-8 and J is TRBJ2-5, with TRBD2 matching 11 bases. CDR1 is SGHTS and CDR2 is YDEGEE in the germline V gene. The V segment lost 4 bases and the J segment 5 bases; nucleotides outside the gene matches: 7. The length of the CDR3 is 15 residues. The chain's CDR3 is CASSTGLAEEETQYF. As DNA, the CDR3 is TGTGCCAGCAGCACGGGACTAGCGGAGGAGGAGACCCAGTACTTC.

This chain uses TRBV5-5 with TRBJ2-6; 7 bases match TRBD1. The germline CDR1 and CDR2 sequences are SGHKS and YYEKEE (reference sequence). Trimming at V came to 0 bases and at J to 4 bases, leaving 10 bases not matched to a gene. The CDR3 length is 18 residues. The CDR3 loop is CASSLEMTGYSGANVLTF. The DNA for the CDR3 is TGTGCCAGCAGCTTGGAGATGACAGGGTATTCAGGGGCCAACGTCCTGACTTTC.

The chain couples TRBV28 to TRBJ1-1; D is possibly TRBD1 (5 bases). Germline CDR1 MDHEN, CDR2 SYDVKM. The V end lost 6 bases, the J end lost 4 bases, and 24 bases lay between the germline ends. The CDR3 runs to 17 residues. CDR3 residues: CASSIMRLLQVGTEAFF. For the CDR3, the DNA is TGTGCCAGCAGCATTATGCGGCTTTTACAGGTTGGCACTGAAGCTTTCTTT.

V usage is TRBV5-1 and J usage is TRBJ1-3; D not resolved. Germline V CDR1 and CDR2: SGHRS, YFSETQ. The CDR3 has 16 amino acids. Trimming took off 0 bases at V and 0 bases at J, with 10 bases between the two ends. The CDR3, as DNA: TGCGCCAGCAGCTTGGCACCGGTTGCCTCTGGAAACACCATATATTTT. Translation: CASSLAPVASGNTIYF.

This clone has a handful of counts. The chain couples TRBV9 to TRBJ2-5; perhaps TRBD2 as D (7 bases). This CDR3 has 15 amino acids. V was trimmed by 1 base and J by 5 bases, leaving 15 bases between them. Germline assignment: CDR1 SGDLS and CDR2 YYNGEE. Here the CDR3 DNA reads TGTGCCAGCAGCGTATGGGGGGGGGCCGGGGAGACCCAGTACTTC. Its translation: CASSVWGGAGETQYF.

This chain joins TRBV5-4 and TRBJ2-7; 8 nucleotides match TRBD2. There are 14 residues in the CDR3. Germline CDR1 reads SGHNT; CDR2 reads YYREEE (reference sequence). Trimming cost V 3 bases and J 2 bases; bases outside gene matches: 4. Written as DNA, the CDR3 is TGTGCCAGCAGCTACGAGCGGGGGACCTACGAGCAGTACTTC. This translates into CASSYERGTYEQYF.

This clone was detected only once. The chain joins TRBV18 to TRBJ2-7; D is perhaps TRBD1 (5 bases). CDR1 and CDR2 from the germline V gene are KGHSH and LQKENI. The CDR3 is 12 amino acids. V was cut by 8 bases and J by 8 bases, with 16 bases left in between. CDR3 sequence (DNA): TGTGCCAGCCAAGGGGAAGCCACCCAGCAGTACTTC. Residues: CASQGEATQQYF.

CDR3 nucleotide sequence: TGTGCCAGCAGCCATTTAGCGGGAGGGCCGAAGAATGAGCAGTTCTTC. Translating gives CASSHLAGGPKNEQFF. V gene TRBV5-4 combines with J gene TRBJ2-1; 11 bases match TRBD2. The CDR3 has 16 amino acids. Germline V gene data show CDR1 as SGHNT and CDR2 as YYREEE (reference sequence). V lost 4 bases and J lost 7; bases outside the gene matches: 10.

This clone was seen once. This chain joins TRBV10-3 and TRBJ2-2; 7 bases fit TRBD1. J was trimmed by 3 bases and V by 8 bases; bases with no gene match: 12. The CDR3 is made up of 16 amino acids. CDR1 and CDR2 from the germline V gene are ENHRY and SYGVKD. CDR3 nucleotides: TGTGCCATCGATACCCGACAGGGATCGGACACCGGGGAGCTGTTTTTT. It yields the protein CAIDTRQGSDTGELFF.